The rows below give T cell receptor beta chains drawn from one sample of a study of blood T cell repertoires in COVID-19. TCRdb keeps only in-frame clones here, not all; method: immunoSEQ multiplex PCR. The sample records around 330,000 clones, around 90% being singletons. The specimen was PBMCs or T cells enriched from blood (not recorded which). The source of these receptors is a young woman who had recovered from COVID-19. Each CDR3 is given with its conserved first and last residue. The D gene is left open where the match is weak. Some rows mark clone size as missing; the rest say once, few, many or name a class of expanded clone.

>TRBJ1-2|TRBD1|TRBV5-1|.
TGCGCCAGCAACAGGGGACAGGGCAACTATGGCTACACCTTC
CASNRGQGNYGYTF
>TRBJ1-4|.|TRBV7-6|.
TGTGCCAGCAGCTTAGATCCGCCCGGGGGTACTAATGAAAAACTGTTTTTT
CASSLDPPGGTNEKLFF
>TRBJ1-2|TRBD1|TRBV9|.
TGTGCCAGCAGCACGGAGGGACAGACGATCTATGGCTACACCTTC
CASSTEGQTIYGYTF
>TRBJ1-5|TRBD1|TRBV2|.
TGTGCCAGCAGTGAAACCGGGACAGAGAATCAGCCCCAGCATTTT
CASSETGTENQPQHF
>TRBJ1-3|TRBD1|TRBV18|.
TGTGCCAGCTCACCTATGACAGGGGATGGAAACACCATATATTTT
CASSPMTGDGNTIYF
>TRBJ2-1|TRBD2|TRBV5-1|.
TGCGCCAGCAGCCACCAGAGGGGGCGGGGGGGCGCCTATGAGCAGTTCTTC
CASSHQRGRGGAYEQFF
>TRBJ2-7|.|TRBV28|.
TGTGCCAGCAGTTTAGGGGCAGGTGGGGGGTTTAGAAGTTACGAGCAGTACTTC
CASSLGAGGGFRSYEQYF
>TRBJ2-1|.|TRBV12-3/TRBV12-4|.
TGTGCCAGCAGTTTAGGGAGAAAGAATGAGCAGTTCTTC
CASSLGRKNEQFF
>TRBJ2-2|TRBD1|TRBV7-2|.
TGTGCCAGCAGCCGGGACAGATACGCGAGGCCCACCGGGGAGCTGTTTTTT
CASSRDRYARPTGELFF
>TRBJ2-7|TRBD2|TRBV5-1|.
TGCGCCAGCAGCCCCGTGACTAGCGGGGGCGGCGAGCAGTACTTC
CASSPVTSGGGEQYF
>TRBJ1-2|.|TRBV5-4|.
TGTGCCAGCAGCCGGGGGAACGAGGGGCAGGGCTATGGCTACACCTTC
CASSRGNEGQGYGYTF
>TRBJ1-2|.|TRBV7-9|.
TGTGCCAGCAGCTTAGCGCAGGGGCCGAAAAGCTATGGCTACACCTTC
CASSLAQGPKSYGYTF
>TRBJ2-7|.|TRBV7-2|.
TGTGCCAGCAGCAAAACAAGGATCACGGGCGAGCAGTACTTC
CASSKTRITGEQYF
>TRBJ1-1|.|TRBV6-5|.
TGTGCCAGCAGCCCGAGGGGGAAGTCTGAAGCTTTCTTT
CASSPRGKSEAFF
>TRBJ1-2|.|TRBV4-3|.
TGCGCCAGCAGCCAAGGTTTAGGGGGTTACTATGGCTACACCTTC
CASSQGLGGYYGYTF
>TRBJ2-3|.|TRBV6-2/TRBV6-3|once
TGTGCCAGCAGTTACTCCCGGGACAAGTACACAGATACGCAGTATTTT
CASSYSRDKYTDTQYF
>TRBJ2-2|TRBD1|TRBV10-3|.
TGTGCCATCACTAGGGACAGGGGGTCCGGGGAGCTGTTTTTT
CAITRDRGSGELFF
>TRBJ2-2|TRBD2|TRBV3-1/TRBV3-2|.
TGTGCCAGCAGCCAAGTTAGCGGGGGGCCCGGGTACACCGGGGAGCTGTTTTTT
CASSQVSGGPGYTGELFF
>TRBJ2-7|TRBD1|TRBV5-5|.
TGTGCCAGCAGCTCCTACGGGACAGGGTCTCGCGAGCAGTACTTC
CASSSYGTGSREQYF
>TRBJ2-7|.|TRBV2|.
TGTGCCAGCAGTCCTGCCTACGAGCAGTACTTC
CASSPAYEQYF
>TRBJ2-3|TRBD2|TRBV7-6|.
TGTGCCAGCAGCTCCCATCTCGCGGGGGGCACAGATACGCAGTATTTT
CASSSHLAGGTDTQYF
>TRBJ2-7|TRBD1|TRBV11-2|.
TGTGCCAGCAGCGTCCCGGGACAGGGAACCTACGAGCAGTACTTC
CASSVPGQGTYEQYF
>TRBJ2-2|.|TRBV4-2|few
TGTGCCAGCAGCCAAGCCCAGGGGGGCCACGAGGGGCCCACCGGGGAGCTGTTTTTT
CASSQAQGGHEGPTGELFF
>TRBJ2-3|TRBD2|TRBV18|.
TGTGCCAGCTCACCACGGACTAGCGGGAGTTTAAGCACAGATACGCAGTATTTT
CASSPRTSGSLSTDTQYF
>TRBJ2-7|.|TRBV6-1|.
TGTGCCAGCAGAGATGCGGTCTACGAGCAGTACTTC
CASRDAVYEQYF
>TRBJ2-5|.|TRBV11-3|.
TGTGCCAGCAGCTCCAGCGACTGGCCCCTCCAAGAGACCCAGTACTTC
CASSSSDWPLQETQYF
>TRBJ1-2|TRBD1|TRBV28|.
TGTGCCAGCAGTTTGGCGGGGACCTGGTGGGGACAGGAGGGCTACACCTTC
CASSLAGTWWGQEGYTF
>TRBJ2-1|TRBD2|TRBV4-2|.
TGTGCCAGCAGCCAGGACCTTAGCGGGGGGGCCTTAAATGAGCAGTTCTTC
CASSQDLSGGALNEQFF
>TRBJ1-2|TRBD1|TRBV29-1|.
TGCAGCGTTGAAGATAGGGGGACAGGGAATGGCTACACCTTC
CSVEDRGTGNGYTF
>TRBJ2-5|.|TRBV10-1|few
TGCGCCAGCAGTGGACCCGGGGGCCAAGAGACCCAGTACTTC
CASSGPGGQETQYF